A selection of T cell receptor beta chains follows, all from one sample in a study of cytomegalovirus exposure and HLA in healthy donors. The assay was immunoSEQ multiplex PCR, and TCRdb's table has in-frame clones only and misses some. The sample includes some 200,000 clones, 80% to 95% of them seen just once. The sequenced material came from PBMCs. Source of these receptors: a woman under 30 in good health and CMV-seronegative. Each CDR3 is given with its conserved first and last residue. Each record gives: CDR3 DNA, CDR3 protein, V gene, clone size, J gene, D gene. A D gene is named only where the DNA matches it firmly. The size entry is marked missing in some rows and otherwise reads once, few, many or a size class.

TGCGCCAGCAGTGCCAGCGGGAGTATCTACGAGCAGTACTTC | CASSASGSIYEQYF | TRBV10-1 | NA | TRBJ2-7 | TRBD2
TGTGCCAGCAGCGTCATGGGCAGCGAAGCTTTCTTT | CASSVMGSEAFF | TRBV9 | NA | TRBJ1-1 | NA
TGTGCCAGCAGCCGGGGACAGGGGAATGATCAGCCCCAGCATTTT | CASSRGQGNDQPQHF | TRBV7-9 | NA | TRBJ1-5 | TRBD1
TGCGCCAGCAGCCCGGACAGGGGGATCGGCTACACCTTC | CASSPDRGIGYTF | TRBV5-1 | once | TRBJ1-2 | TRBD1
TGTGCCAGCAGCCCTAGGGACAGGGGGCTGGGCGAGCAGTACTTC | CASSPRDRGLGEQYF | TRBV7-6 | NA | TRBJ2-7 | TRBD1
TGTGCCAGCAGCCGGGGACTAGCGGGAGCCTACAATGAGCAGTTCTTC | CASSRGLAGAYNEQFF | TRBV14 | NA | TRBJ2-1 | TRBD2
TGTGCCAGCAGTTTCTCTCTCGGAGGGACTGAAGCTTTCTTT | CASSFSLGGTEAFF | TRBV6-5 | once | TRBJ1-1 | NA
TGTGCCAGCAGCTTTGGGACAGGGCGGGCAAACATTCAGTACTTC | CASSFGTGRANIQYF | TRBV5-4 | NA | TRBJ2-4 | TRBD1
TGCGCCAGCAGCTTGGCCGTCGGGAGCTCCTACAATGAGCAGTTCTTC | CASSLAVGSSYNEQFF | TRBV5-1 | NA | TRBJ2-1 | NA
TGTGCCAGCAGCTTAATTTCGGGATCGCGGGGGGGCCAGTACTTC | CASSLISGSRGGQYF | TRBV7-6 | NA | TRBJ2-5 | TRBD2